This TCR beta chain is drawn from a study of response to subunit inactivated influenza vaccine. General observations from the study: Few additional T cells are recruited per seasonal influenza vaccination, authors suggested.

A remark on this clonotype: Its target is not known.

CDR1 and CDR2 (germline): SSHAT, FNYEAQ (reference sequence). CDR3 size: 15 residues. Via MiXCR, TCRdb re-called the RT-PCR reads, giving one row per CDR3 protein. The sample carries some 600,000 distinct CDR3 sequences, 13% to 15% recorded once. This sequence originates from a man aged 45 to 65 who received an inactivated influenza vaccine. The V and J genes are TRBV7-7 and TRBJ2-1; 7 nucleotides match TRBD2. Sample: PBMCs from blood, taken approximately 15 days before vaccination. CDR3 coding DNA: TGTGCTAGCGGCGTCATGGGGGGGTCCTACAATGAGCAGTTCTTC. It yields the protein CASGVMGGSYNEQFF.